The rows below give T cell receptor beta chains drawn from one sample of a study of monozygotic twins with inflammatory bowel disease. For each CDR3 protein, TCRdb gives one entry from its re-call of the 5' RACE reads, without DNA. The sample yields roughly 160,000 distinct CDR3 sequences, of which the top ten take up 7.4%. Sequenced sample: blood. These receptors were obtained from a human donor with ulcerative colitis or Crohn's disease, or a healthy co-twin of an affected twin (not recorded which). Each CDR3 is given with its conserved first and last residue.

j_call: TRBJ2-7; v_call: TRBV7-9; cdr3_aa: CASSWVSLSYEQYF
j_call: TRBJ2-2; v_call: TRBV28; cdr3_aa: CASSLELAGGWNTGELFF
j_call: TRBJ2-6; v_call: TRBV5-1; cdr3_aa: CASSLSSPDRASGANVLTF
j_call: TRBJ2-7; v_call: TRBV5-4; cdr3_aa: CASSFEGPGGREQYF
j_call: TRBJ2-7; v_call: TRBV6-5; cdr3_aa: CATTSGSIGEQYF
j_call: TRBJ2-1; v_call: TRBV4-1; cdr3_aa: CASSQDRVTSDQFF
j_call: TRBJ2-5; v_call: TRBV25-1; cdr3_aa: CASSEPRSGAETQYF
j_call: TRBJ2-3; v_call: TRBV27; cdr3_aa: CASSLNTDTQYF
j_call: TRBJ2-3; v_call: TRBV14; cdr3_aa: CASSRWRSSTDTQYF
j_call: TRBJ1-5; v_call: TRBV19; cdr3_aa: CASSWQGSNQPQHF
j_call: TRBJ2-7; v_call: TRBV20-1; cdr3_aa: CSARDPNPRGSGYEQYF
j_call: TRBJ1-4; v_call: TRBV4-1; cdr3_aa: CASSQDMGALFF
j_call: TRBJ1-2; v_call: TRBV29-1; cdr3_aa: CSVERGHYGYTF
j_call: TRBJ2-3; v_call: TRBV7-6; cdr3_aa: CASSPAGASTDTQYF
j_call: TRBJ2-3; v_call: TRBV28; cdr3_aa: CASSLPGSTDTQYF
j_call: TRBJ1-1; v_call: TRBV20-1; cdr3_aa: CSARDVGTGGRNTEAFF
j_call: TRBJ2-1; v_call: TRBV5-8; cdr3_aa: CASSLILGAEQFF
j_call: TRBJ2-1; v_call: TRBV15; cdr3_aa: CATSRDGLAGDEQFF
j_call: TRBJ1-1; v_call: TRBV12-3/TRBV12-4; cdr3_aa: CASSRKGGSLNTEAFF
j_call: TRBJ1-4; v_call: TRBV9; cdr3_aa: CASSLASANLGEKLFF
j_call: TRBJ2-1; v_call: TRBV12-3/TRBV12-4; cdr3_aa: CASSSVRDTYNEQFF
j_call: TRBJ2-5; v_call: TRBV5-1; cdr3_aa: CASRPGLAEETQYF
j_call: TRBJ1-1; v_call: TRBV5-1; cdr3_aa: CASSLDTLNEAFF
j_call: TRBJ2-4; v_call: TRBV11-2; cdr3_aa: CASSEGQPLLAKNIQYF
j_call: TRBJ2-7; v_call: TRBV19; cdr3_aa: CASSIGGSYEQYF
j_call: TRBJ2-1; v_call: TRBV9; cdr3_aa: CASSEGADPYNEQFF
j_call: TRBJ2-1; v_call: TRBV7-6; cdr3_aa: CASSLAWLAGGPRRDEQFF
j_call: TRBJ2-5; v_call: TRBV12-3/TRBV12-4; cdr3_aa: CASSRDVLRQETQYF
j_call: TRBJ2-7; v_call: TRBV5-1; cdr3_aa: CASSSGQGITYEQYF
j_call: TRBJ2-7; v_call: TRBV9; cdr3_aa: CASSVGSNYEQYF
j_call: TRBJ2-2; v_call: TRBV15; cdr3_aa: CATSRANTGELFF
j_call: TRBJ2-3; v_call: TRBV5-5; cdr3_aa: CASRATSGNTQYF
j_call: TRBJ2-5; v_call: TRBV3-1; cdr3_aa: CASTQTSGGGETQYF
j_call: TRBJ2-4; v_call: TRBV28; cdr3_aa: CASRTSGRWGNIQYF
j_call: TRBJ2-7; v_call: TRBV27; cdr3_aa: CASSSGQGAYEQYF
j_call: TRBJ1-2; v_call: TRBV3-1; cdr3_aa: CASSWDRTLQSDGYTF
j_call: TRBJ1-2; v_call: TRBV7-9; cdr3_aa: CASSLDGVGRRYTF
j_call: TRBJ2-3; v_call: TRBV18; cdr3_aa: CASSPLSLAGGQDTQYF
j_call: TRBJ2-7; v_call: TRBV20-1; cdr3_aa: CSASHQGNEQYF
j_call: TRBJ2-3; v_call: TRBV28; cdr3_aa: CASSFPKDRGDTQYF
j_call: TRBJ2-7; v_call: TRBV18; cdr3_aa: CASSPSGQYSYEQYF
j_call: TRBJ2-1; v_call: TRBV6-2/TRBV6-3; cdr3_aa: CASSYPRDNEQFF
j_call: TRBJ1-2; v_call: TRBV5-1; cdr3_aa: CASSPTHEPYYGYTF
j_call: TRBJ1-2; v_call: TRBV5-6; cdr3_aa: CASTNVRGGSSYGYTF
j_call: TRBJ1-1; v_call: TRBV3-1; cdr3_aa: CASSSRQGARITEAFF
j_call: TRBJ2-1; v_call: TRBV20-1; cdr3_aa: CSARDLDFGLYNEQFF